What follows are 27 T cell receptor beta chains derived from one specimen sequenced in a study of blood T cell repertoires in COVID-19. Using immunoSEQ multiplex PCR, the repertoire was profiled, and TCRdb retains in-frame clones only, with some absent. The data show over 250,000 clones, with 80% to 95% seen just once and approximately 2% held by the top ten. The sample consisted of peripheral blood. These receptors came from a woman aged 25 to 39 with COVID-19, enrolled during active disease.

The chain recombines TRBV30 with TRBJ2-5, with 14 bases aligning to TRBD2. Losses at the gene ends were 3 bases for V and 5 bases for J; bases not matched to a gene: 8. Germline CDR1 reads GTSNPN; CDR2 reads SVGIG (reference sequence). The CDR3 extends over 16 amino acids. The chain's CDR3 is CAWSPGTSGRGETQYF. The CDR3 DNA follows: TGTGCCTGGAGCCCCGGGACTAGCGGGAGAGGTGAGACCCAGTACTTC.

J is TRBJ2-1 and V is TRBV5-4; D gene ambiguous. This CDR3 has 13 residues. Trimming left V 0 bases short and J 6 bases short, with 7 bases between. Germline V CDR1 and CDR2: SGHNT, YYREEE (reference sequence). In DNA form, the CDR3 reads TGTGCCAGCAGCTTGGACCTCGGCAATGAGCAGTTCTTC. It yields the protein CASSLDLGNEQFF.

This clone appeared once. This chain connects TRBV5-6 to TRBJ1-3, with D tentatively TRBD1 (5 bases). The CDR3 contains 15 residues. The V end lost 6 bases, the J end lost 0 bases, and 13 bases lay between the germline ends. Germline-derived CDR1 and CDR2 are SGHDT and YYEEEE. The CDR3 DNA reads TGTGCCAGCACCTCGGGGGTTAGCTCTGGAAACACCATATATTTT. Translation: CASTSGVSSGNTIYF.

The gene calls are TRBV12-3 or TRBV12-4 and TRBJ1-5, with a possible D match to TRBD1 (5 bases). The CDR3 is 13 amino acids. V gave up 3 bases and J gave up 5 bases, with 8 bases separating them. CDR3 residues: CASSFPGDQPQHF. In nucleotides, the CDR3 is TGTGCCAGCAGTTTTCCGGGGGATCAGCCCCAGCATTTT.

CDR3 nucleotide sequence: TGTGCCAGCAGCCAATACTCCGGGACAGCAACAACTAATGAAAAACTGTTTTTT. It codes for CASSQYSGTATTNEKLFF. The V gene is TRBV3-1 (or the pseudogene TRBV3-2), the J gene TRBJ1-4; 7 nucleotides agree with TRBD1. Per germline, CDR1 LGHDT and CDR2 YNNKEL (reference sequence). V lost 2 bases and J lost 0; bases outside the gene matches: 9. CDR3 length equals 18 residues.

V and J are TRBV30 and TRBJ2-7, with D maybe TRBD1 (6 bases). V shed 3 bases and J shed 6 bases, with 12 bases lying between them. The CDR3 is 12 amino acids. CDR1 is GTSNPN and CDR2 is SVGIG in the germline V gene (reference sequence). The CDR3 here is CAWRRTAREQYF. The DNA of the CDR3 is TGTGCCTGGAGGAGGACAGCACGCGAGCAGTACTTC. Full variable domain (remainder filled in from reference TRBV30 and TRBJ2-7): SQTIHQWPATLVQPVGSPLSLECTVEGTSNPNLYWYRQAAGRGLQLLFYSVGIGQISSEVPQNLSASRPQDRQFILSSKKLLLSDSGFYLCAWRRTAREQYFGPGTRLTVT.

The V gene is TRBV28, the J gene TRBJ2-3, with TRBD1 matching 10 bases. Germline V gene lookup returns CDR1 MDHEN and CDR2 SYDVKM. J was trimmed by 3 bases and V by 2 bases; bases with no gene match: 5. This CDR3 has 16 residues. The DNA for the CDR3 is TGTGCCAGCAGTTTACCCCCGGGACAGGGGACAGATACGCAGTATTTT. It yields the protein CASSLPPGQGTDTQYF. The variable domain in full, with the rest retrieved from reference TRBV28 and TRBJ2-3, is DVKVTQSSRYLVKRTGEKVFLECVQDMDHENMFWYRQDPGLGLRLIYFSYDVKMKEKGDIPEGYSVSREKKERFSLILESASTNQTSMYLCASSLPPGQGTDTQYFGPGTRLTVL.

The J gene is TRBJ1-1, the V gene TRBV5-4; 10 bases map to TRBD1. Germline V CDR1 and CDR2: SGHNT, YYREEE (reference sequence). The ends lost 4 bases at V and 10 bases at J; junction bases unmatched: 4. The CDR3 has 12 residues. Here the CDR3 reads CASSPGQGPAFF. CDR3 nucleotide sequence: TGTGCCAGCAGCCCGGGACAGGGGCCAGCTTTCTTT.

This chain connects TRBV5-5 to TRBJ2-5, with TRBD1 matching 8 bases. J lost 5 bases, V lost 3 bases, and 15 bases had no gene match. The CDR3 is 17 residues long. The germline V gene has CDR1 SGHKS and CDR2 YYEKEE (reference sequence). CDR3 in amino acids: CASSSRTPAGGRETQYF. The CDR3 nucleotides are TGTGCCAGCAGCTCTCGTACCCCTGCAGGGGGCCGGGAGACCCAGTACTTC.

This sequence joins TRBV5-8 and TRBJ1-1, with D unclear. Trimming shortened V by 2 bases and J by 7 bases, and 18 bases separated the two germline ends. This CDR3 spans 15 amino acids. Germline values: CDR1 SGHTS, CDR2 YDEGEE. This CDR3 reads CASSFTSDLSGEAFF. The CDR3 region has the DNA TGTGCCAGCAGCTTCACCTCCGACCTCTCGGGTGAAGCTTTCTTT.

The chain uses TRBV5-8 and TRBJ1-1; TRBD1 agrees at 7 bases. The CDR3 runs 17 residues. The germline gives CDR1 SGHTS, CDR2 YDEGEE. J was trimmed by 0 bases and V by 4 bases; bases with no gene match: 12. The CDR3 DNA reads TGTGCCAGCAGCAAAAAAAGGGGGCGAGATATGAACACTGAAGCTTTCTTT. Encoded protein: CASSKKRGRDMNTEAFF.

J is TRBJ1-2 and V is TRBV18; 7 bases fit TRBD1. CDR1 KGHSH and CDR2 LQKENI come from the germline V gene. The CDR3 runs to 18 residues. Losses at the gene ends were 6 bases for V and 3 bases for J; bases not matched to a gene: 19. CDR3 region: CASSPGRVGQAGDYGYTF. CDR3 bases: TGTGCCAGCTCGCCTGGCCGGGTCGGACAGGCCGGGGACTATGGCTACACCTTC.

The chain has TRBV12-5 and TRBJ2-1; perhaps TRBD2 as D (6 bases). V lost 0 bases and J lost 2, with 14 bases in between. The CDR3 is made up of 17 amino acids. Germline V gene sequence: CDR1 LGHNT, CDR2 FRNRAP. This CDR3 reads CASGLVWRAGTYNEQFF. The CDR3 region has the DNA TGTGCTAGTGGTTTGGTATGGAGGGCGGGGACCTACAATGAGCAGTTCTTC.

Worth noting for this clone: Other DNA sequences in this specimen translate into the identical CDR3. The chain combines TRBV29-1 with TRBJ1-1, with 8 nucleotides matching TRBD1. The germline CDR1 and CDR2 sequences are SQVTM and ANQGSEA. The J segment lost 2 bases and the V segment lost 6 bases, leaving 5 bases of the junction unmatched. The CDR3 has 13 amino acids. The CDR3 DNA is TGCAGCGTGGAGACAGGGGTCAACACTGAAGCTTTCTTT. Protein product: CSVETGVNTEAFF. The whole variable domain, filled in from reference TRBV29-1 and TRBJ1-1, reads SAVISQKPSRDICQRGTSLTIQCQVDSQVTMMFWYRQQPGQSLTLIATANQGSEATYESGFVIDKFPISRPNLTFSTLTVSNMSPEDSSIYLCSVETGVNTEAFFGQGTRLTVV.

The CDR3 region has the DNA TGTGCCAGCAGTTACAGGGGAAGGAACAATGAGCAGTTCTTC. As protein: CASSYRGRNNEQFF. This sequence joins TRBV6-6 and TRBJ2-1; maybe TRBD1 (5 bases). Germline V gives CDR1 MNHNY, CDR2 SVGAGI (reference sequence). This CDR3 comprises 14 residues. Trimming took 2 bases from V and 5 from J, leaving 10 bases between them.

The J gene is TRBJ1-1, the V gene TRBV30, with TRBD1 matching 8 bases. J was trimmed by 2 bases and V by 3 bases; bases with no gene match: 5. Per germline, CDR1 GTSNPN and CDR2 SVGIG (reference sequence). The CDR3 length is 14 residues. The CDR3: CAWRGDRRNTEAFF. As DNA, the CDR3 is TGTGCCTGGAGGGGGGACAGGAGAAACACTGAAGCTTTCTTT.

V gene TRBV6-1 combines with J gene TRBJ1-5; TRBD1 matches 8 bases. V shed 3 bases, J shed 7 bases, and the junction held 8 bases outside the gene matches. The CDR3 loop spans 15 amino acids. Germline V gene sequence: CDR1 MNHNS, CDR2 SASEGT. The CDR3 DNA reads TGTGCCAGCAGTGACGATCAGGGGGCCAGACAGCCCCAGCATTTT. Protein: CASSDDQGARQPQHF.

V and J are TRBV5-1 and TRBJ2-7; a weak D match, TRBD2 (6 bases). This CDR3 comprises 15 residues. The germline gives CDR1 SGHRS, CDR2 YFSETQ. V lost 1 base, J lost 3 bases, and 14 bases lay in between. CDR3 coding DNA: TGCGCCAGCAGCTTGAGTACTAGCTATAACTACGAGCAGTACTTC. Its translation is CASSLSTSYNYEQYF.

This chain joins TRBV4-1 and TRBJ1-3, with D perhaps TRBD1 (6 bases). The germline V gene encodes CDR1 MGHRA and CDR2 YSYEKL. Deletions cut 0 bases from V and 4 bases from J, with 19 bases between. CDR3 length equals 18 residues. This CDR3 is CASSQESTGVFSGNTIYF. For the CDR3, the DNA is TGCGCCAGCAGCCAAGAATCGACAGGAGTCTTTTCGGGAAACACCATATATTTT.

This chain uses TRBV6-2 or TRBV6-3 with TRBJ2-1; possibly TRBD1 for D (5 bases). Trimming shortened V by 2 bases and J by 3 bases, and 8 bases separated the two germline ends. CDR1 MNHEY and CDR2 SVGEGT come from the germline V gene. There are 14 residues in the CDR3. The CDR3 region is CASSYAGNYNEQFF. The CDR3 bases are TGTGCCAGCAGTTACGCAGGGAACTACAATGAGCAGTTCTTC.

The chain joins TRBV30 to TRBJ1-5, with 7 bases matching TRBD1. CDR1 and CDR2 (germline): GTSNPN, SVGIG (reference sequence). V was pared by 0 bases and J by 5 bases, with 4 bases of the junction left unmatched. The CDR3 is 14 residues long. The chain's CDR3 is CAWSVGGEDQPQHF. CDR3 sequence (DNA): TGTGCCTGGAGTGTAGGGGGCGAAGATCAGCCCCAGCATTTT.

The chain has TRBV5-1 and TRBJ2-1; the match to TRBD1 covers 10 bases. CDR1 SGHRS and CDR2 YFSETQ come from the germline V gene. With V trimmed by 0 bases and J by 7 bases, 7 bases remained unmatched. This CDR3 has 16 residues. CDR3 loop: CASSLGGTGARNEQFF. Here the CDR3 DNA reads TGCGCCAGCAGCTTGGGTGGGACAGGGGCGAGGAATGAGCAGTTCTTC.

The J gene is TRBJ1-3, the V gene TRBV19; no reliable D call. Trimming removed 2 bases at V and 6 bases at J, with 17 bases between. The length of the CDR3 is 16 residues. Germline lookup yields CDR1 LNHDA and CDR2 SQIVND (reference sequence). The DNA of the CDR3 is TGTGCCAGTAGTATACTCGTAAGTTTTCGGGAAAACACCATATATTTT. Its translation: CASSILVSFRENTIYF.

This rearrangement joins TRBV10-2 to TRBJ2-3; 7 nucleotides align to TRBD2. The CDR3 contains 16 residues. V lost 4 bases to trimming and J lost 1 base; unmatched junction nucleotides: 8. CDR1 and CDR2 (germline): WSHSY, SAAADI. CDR3 loop: CASSGFQREGTDTQYF. CDR3 bases: TGCGCCAGCAGTGGGTTTCAGCGGGAAGGCACAGATACGCAGTATTTT.

The rearrangement uses TRBV6-5 and TRBJ1-5; a weak D match, TRBD1 (6 bases). V was clipped by 4 bases and J by 7 bases, with 11 bases between them. Germline-derived CDR1 and CDR2 are MNHEY and SVGAGI. CDR3 length: 13 residues. CDR3 in amino acids: CASSSQGTQPQHF. The CDR3 nucleotides read TGTGCCAGCAGTTCCCAGGGGACCCAGCCCCAGCATTTT.

V and J are TRBV28 and TRBJ2-7; D not certain. Germline CDR1 and CDR2: MDHEN and SYDVKM. V was cut by 4 bases and J by 2 bases, with 12 bases left in between. The CDR3 consists of 14 residues. The CDR3 DNA is TGTGCCAGCAGTTCCTTCGACACCACCTACGAGCAGTACTTC. Encoded protein: CASSSFDTTYEQYF.

The chain recombines TRBV10-3 with TRBJ2-1; 10 positions agree with TRBD2. V trimming: 3 bases; J trimming: 4 bases; junction bases outside the gene matches: 6. The CDR3 loop spans 16 amino acids. Germline V gene sequence: CDR1 ENHRY, CDR2 SYGVKD. The CDR3 DNA sequence: TGTGCCATCAGTGACACCGGGACTAGCGCATACAATGAGCAGTTCTTC. Translated: CAISDTGTSAYNEQFF.